Listed here are 11 T cell receptor beta chains from one sample, sequenced in a study of T-cell reconstitution after alpha-beta-depleted transplantation in children. Using unique molecular identifiers, the investigators prepared the TCRbeta library. In TCRdb, the PCR reads were re-called with MiXCR into one record per CDR3 protein. The sample shows some 120,000 distinct CDR3 sequences, about a tenth of them seen only once. The source was PBMCs, collected before TCRalphabeta/CD19-depleted stem cell transplant. The receptor source for this set is a boy between 2 and 10 years old with acute lymphoblastic leukemia, due to receive a stem cell transplant.

This clonotype was found many times. This chain joins TRBV7-2 and TRBJ2-3; D not certain. Germline V gene lookup returns CDR1 SGHTA and CDR2 FQGNSA. This CDR3 is 12 amino acids long. Trimming took off 5 bases at V and 2 bases at J, with 5 bases between the two ends. Here the CDR3 reads CASSPYTDTQYF. CDR3 in DNA: TGTGCCAGCAGCCCCTACACAGATACGCAGTATTTT.

The table lists this clonotype with a few counts. This sequence joins TRBV7-9 and TRBJ2-1; D is undetermined. V lost 1 base to trimming and J lost 0 bases, with 13 bases between them. The CDR3 is 17 amino acids. Germline V gene data show CDR1 as SEHNR and CDR2 as FQNEAQ (reference sequence). Here the CDR3 DNA reads TGTGCCAGCAGCTTAGTGAGGACGTCGGGCTCCTACAATGAGCAGTTCTTC. This codes for CASSLVRTSGSYNEQFF.

The chain recombines TRBV9 with TRBJ1-5; 7 bases match TRBD1. Looked up from germline, CDR1 is SGDLS and CDR2 is YYNGEE. V was clipped by 2 bases and J by 4 bases; unmatched bases: 9. The CDR3 totals 16 residues. The CDR3 is CASSVGGGTDNQPQHF. CDR3 DNA sequence: TGTGCCAGCAGCGTGGGGGGGGGGACAGATAATCAGCCCCAGCATTTT. Supplemented by reference TRBV9 and TRBJ1-5, the full variable domain reads DSGVTQTPKHLITATGQRVTLRCSPRSGDLSVYWYQQSLDQGLQFLIQYYNGEERAKGNILERFSAQQFPDLHSELNLSSLELGDSALYFCASSVGGGTDNQPQHFGDGTRLSIL.

This clonotype was observed a few times. The rearrangement links TRBV6-5 to TRBJ1-5, with D possibly TRBD1 on 6 matching bases. Per germline, CDR1 MNHEY and CDR2 SVGAGI. Trimming shortened V by 0 bases and J by 7 bases, and 16 bases separated the two germline ends. This CDR3 spans 16 amino acids. This CDR3 reads CASSYSTPGAGQPQHF. CDR3 coding DNA: TGTGCCAGCAGTTACTCGACACCAGGGGCCGGCCAGCCCCAGCATTTT.

The chain combines TRBV20-1 with TRBJ2-7; D is unclear. Trimming pared 3 bases from V and 12 bases from J, leaving 18 bases between. This CDR3 comprises 12 residues. From germline, CDR1 is DFQATT and CDR2 SNEGSKA (reference sequence). CDR3 sequence: CSASLSARLAYF. DNA of the CDR3: TGCAGTGCTAGTCTGTCTGCTAGGTTGGCGTACTTC.

The rearrangement uses TRBV6-5 and TRBJ2-2; perhaps TRBD1 as D (6 bases). CDR1 and CDR2 (germline): MNHEY, SVGAGI. This CDR3 comprises 16 residues. With 2 bases removed from V and 0 bases from J, the gap between germline ends came to 10 bases. CDR3 in DNA: TGTGCCAGCAGTTACCCGGGACACGCGAACACCGGGGAGCTGTTTTTT. Amino acid sequence: CASSYPGHANTGELFF.

In this sample, this clonotype turned up a few times. V gene TRBV6-1 combines with J gene TRBJ1-5; the match to TRBD1 covers 7 bases. This CDR3 spans 15 amino acids. V shed 7 bases and J 5 bases; nucleotides not matched to a gene: 11. From germline, CDR1 is MNHNS and CDR2 SASEGT. The CDR3 DNA reads as TGTGCCAGCATTCCAACAGGGGCGCGGCATCAGCCCCAGCATTTT. Translated, it gives CASIPTGARHQPQHF.

The table lists this clonotype with a few counts. The chain employs TRBV20-1 and TRBJ1-4; D gene ambiguous. The CDR3 length is 14 residues. Trimming left V 6 bases short and J 4 bases short, with 15 bases between. Germline V gene sequence: CDR1 DFQATT, CDR2 SNEGSKA (reference sequence). The CDR3 region has the DNA TGCAGTGCCGGCTACCGGGAAAGTAATGAAAAACTGTTTTTT. Protein sequence: CSAGYRESNEKLFF.

This clonotype was observed at least ten times. This chain joins TRBV7-9 and TRBJ2-1; possibly TRBD2 for D (6 bases). Germline CDR1 reads SEHNR; CDR2 reads FQNEAQ (reference sequence). V was trimmed by 4 bases and J by 1 base, leaving 8 bases between them. CDR3 size: 14 residues. The CDR3 sequence is CASSWGLSYNEQFF. CDR3 nucleotide sequence: TGTGCCAGCAGCTGGGGACTTTCCTACAATGAGCAGTTCTTC.

This clonotype appeared many times. V is TRBV20-1 and J is TRBJ2-3; TRBD2 matches at 9 bases. The ends lost 1 base at V and 2 bases at J; junction bases unmatched: 4. CDR1 and CDR2 from the germline V gene are DFQATT and SNEGSKA (reference sequence). The CDR3 consists of 15 residues. The CDR3 sequence is CSARATSGLTDTQYF. The CDR3 DNA sequence: TGCAGTGCTAGAGCGACTAGCGGACTCACAGATACGCAGTATTTT.

The CDR3 sequence: CSAVSRTGTYGYTF. The CDR3 DNA follows: TGCAGTGCTGTTTCCCGGACAGGGACCTATGGCTACACCTTC. V gene TRBV20-1 combines with J gene TRBJ1-2; 8 bases map to TRBD1. CDR1 is DFQATT and CDR2 is SNEGSKA in the germline V gene (reference sequence). The ends lost 5 bases at V and 4 bases at J; junction bases unmatched: 9. The CDR3 is made up of 14 amino acids.